Listed below are T cell receptor beta chains from one sample, sequenced in a study of beta chain features in type 1 diabetes. TCRdb's copy holds only in-frame clones and misses some; the assay was immunoSEQ multiplex PCR. The sample shows roughly 100,000 clones, 28% of them seen only once. Sequencing was carried out using central memory CD4+ T cells from blood. The receptors here all came from a young woman with type 1 diabetes. Each CDR3 is given with its conserved first and last residue. The order of the fields is CDR3 length, clone size, V gene, D gene, J gene, CDR3 protein, CDR3 DNA. The D gene is left open where the match is weak. Not every row has a clone size; where given, it reads once, few, many or a size class.

len: 12
abundance: few
v_gene: TRBV28
d_gene: -
j_gene: TRBJ2-1
CDR3aa: CASSLMSNEQFF
CDR3nt: TGTGCCAGCAGTTTAATGAGCAATGAGCAGTTCTTC

len: 15
abundance: few
v_gene: TRBV4-2
d_gene: TRBD2
j_gene: TRBJ2-1
CDR3aa: CASSPSGSTYNEQFF
CDR3nt: TGTGCCAGCAGCCCTAGCGGGAGCACCTACAATGAGCAGTTCTTC

len: 18
abundance: -
v_gene: TRBV7-6
d_gene: TRBD2
j_gene: TRBJ2-5
CDR3aa: CASSSPPVGLAVQETQYF
CDR3nt: TGTGCCAGCAGCTCCCCTCCGGTGGGGCTAGCGGTACAAGAGACCCAGTACTTC

len: 16
abundance: few
v_gene: TRBV5-1
d_gene: TRBD2
j_gene: TRBJ2-7
CDR3aa: CASSSGTSGRGYEQYF
CDR3nt: TGCGCCAGCAGCTCCGGGACTAGCGGGAGAGGGTACGAGCAGTACTTC

len: 15
abundance: few
v_gene: TRBV7-2
d_gene: -
j_gene: TRBJ2-1
CDR3aa: CASSPPGTLRAEQFF
CDR3nt: TGTGCCAGCAGCCCACCCGGGACTCTCCGTGCTGAGCAGTTCTTC

len: 14
abundance: -
v_gene: TRBV6-1
d_gene: -
j_gene: TRBJ2-3
CDR3aa: CAIRTPTGADTQYF
CDR3nt: TGTGCCATCCGGACTCCCACGGGGGCAGATACGCAGTATTTT

len: 15
abundance: -
v_gene: TRBV6-5
d_gene: TRBD2
j_gene: TRBJ2-1
CDR3aa: CASSYVSGRYNEQFF
CDR3nt: TGTGCCAGCAGTTACGTTAGCGGGAGGTACAATGAGCAGTTCTTC

len: 15
abundance: -
v_gene: TRBV6-5
d_gene: TRBD2
j_gene: TRBJ2-1
CDR3aa: CASSYSAGGRNEQFF
CDR3nt: TGTGCCAGCAGTTACTCAGCGGGAGGTAGGAATGAGCAGTTCTTC

len: 16
abundance: -
v_gene: TRBV7-2
d_gene: -
j_gene: TRBJ1-2
CDR3aa: CASSQRAQGTNYGYTF
CDR3nt: TGTGCCAGCAGCCAAAGAGCCCAGGGGACTAACTATGGCTACACCTTC

len: 15
abundance: -
v_gene: TRBV7-9
d_gene: -
j_gene: TRBJ2-7
CDR3aa: CASSLEVGAAVEQYF
CDR3nt: TGTGCCAGCAGCTTAGAAGTCGGTGCCGCGGTAGAGCAGTACTTC

len: 13
abundance: -
v_gene: TRBV7-2
d_gene: -
j_gene: TRBJ1-1
CDR3aa: CASSLEVRGEAFF
CDR3nt: TGTGCCAGCAGCTTAGAAGTTAGGGGTGAAGCTTTCTTT

len: 15
abundance: -
v_gene: TRBV11-2
d_gene: -
j_gene: TRBJ2-7
CDR3aa: CASSTYRQDSYEQYF
CDR3nt: TGTGCCAGCAGCACCTACCGACAGGACTCCTACGAGCAGTACTTC

len: 18
abundance: -
v_gene: TRBV4-1
d_gene: TRBD2
j_gene: TRBJ2-1
CDR3aa: CASSRIPLQRDLYNEQFF
CDR3nt: TGCGCCAGCAGCCGCATACCCCTACAGCGGGACCTGTACAATGAGCAGTTCTTC

len: 16
abundance: few
v_gene: TRBV29-1
d_gene: TRBD1
j_gene: TRBJ2-6
CDR3aa: CSVQGPLNSGANVLTF
CDR3nt: TGCAGCGTACAGGGGCCTTTAAATTCTGGGGCCAACGTCCTGACTTTC

len: 15
abundance: -
v_gene: TRBV6-6
d_gene: TRBD1
j_gene: TRBJ1-5
CDR3aa: CASSRGQDSNQPQHF
CDR3nt: TGTGCCAGCAGTCGGGGACAGGATAGCAATCAGCCCCAGCATTTT

len: 13
abundance: -
v_gene: TRBV27
d_gene: -
j_gene: TRBJ1-5
CDR3aa: CASSLRMGAAQHF
CDR3nt: TGTGCCAGCAGTTTAAGAATGGGGGCAGCCCAGCATTTT

len: 18
abundance: -
v_gene: TRBV28
d_gene: -
j_gene: TRBJ1-1
CDR3aa: CASSFPPGGRGGRTEAFF
CDR3nt: TGTGCCAGCAGTTTTCCCCCGGGAGGCAGGGGAGGAAGAACTGAAGCTTTCTTT